This TCR beta chain was identified during a study of T-cell reconstitution after alpha-beta-depleted transplantation in children. A TCRbeta library incorporating unique molecular identifiers was prepared. MiXCR, applied by TCRdb to the PCR reads, yields one record per CDR3 protein. The table includes approximately 630,000 distinct CDR3 sequences, around 12% detected once. V was trimmed by 0 bases and J by 9 bases, leaving 10 bases between them. The CDR3 extends over 14 amino acids. CDR1 SGHRS and CDR2 YFSETQ come from the germline V gene. The source was PBMCs, collected before TCRalphabeta/CD19-depleted stem cell transplant. The source is a girl aged 2-10 years with congenital amegakaryocytic thrombocytopenia, due to receive a stem cell transplant. The chain employs TRBV5-1 and TRBJ1-6; D possibly corresponds to TRBD1 (5 bases). CDR3 nucleotide sequence: TGCGCCAGCAGCTTGGGACAGACCGTTTCACCCCTCCACTTT. Its translation is CASSLGQTVSPLHF.